The T cell receptor beta chain described here comes from a study of cytomegalovirus exposure and HLA in healthy donors. Data came from immunoSEQ multiplex PCR; TCRdb stores just in-frame clones and leaves some out. Here the sample spans 90,000 to 130,000 clones, approximately 94% being singletons. Trimming took 11 bases from V and 6 from J; bases not matched to a gene: 13. This CDR3 has 14 residues. CDR1 and CDR2 from the germline V gene are MDHEN and SYDVKM. Sequencing was done on a sample of PBMCs. This clonotype was obtained from a woman aged 18-29 years in good health and CMV-seronegative. The genes are TRBV28 and TRBJ1-1; 9 bases agree with TRBD1. The CDR3 nucleotides read TGTGCCGGGCAACAGGGGGCGCGAAACGCTGAAGCTTTCTTT. The encoded protein is CAGQQGARNAEAFF. The full variable domain, with the rest looked up from reference TRBV28 and TRBJ1-1, is DVKVTQSSRYLVKRTGEKVFLECVQDMDHENMFWYRQDPGLGLRLIYFSYDVKMKEKGDIPEGYSVSREKKERFSLILESASTNQTSMYLCAGQQGARNAEAFFGQGTRLTVV.